This T cell receptor beta chain originates from a study of early stage breast cancer tumors. Across the study: Roughly 9.6-fold was the mean read coverage per sample. Study-wide results and limits: Commonly generated sequences made up most enriched TCRB sequences shared between patients. Tumors had roughly 2.3-fold higher T cell density and higher clonality than adjacent normal breast tissue. Tumor and normal breast were distinguished via blood comparison in 14 of 16 patients.

Sequencing was performed with immunoSEQ multiplex PCR; in TCRdb, only in-frame clones are kept and a portion is missing. In the table there are tens of thousands of clones, about 59% of which are singletons. In the case of this clone: Its cognate antigen is unknown.

J was trimmed by 5 bases and V by 4 bases; bases with no gene match: 5. Germline V gene data show CDR1 as KGHSH and CDR2 as LQKENI. There are 15 residues in the CDR3. The sequence was obtained from a person aged 45-60 years with breast cancer. V and J are TRBV18 and TRBJ1-4, with 9 positions matching TRBD1. The sequencing sample was made of breast tumor tissue. Written as DNA, the CDR3 is TGTGCCAGCTCACGGGACAGGGTAGGAAATGAAAAACTGTTTTTT. Protein: CASSRDRVGNEKLFF.